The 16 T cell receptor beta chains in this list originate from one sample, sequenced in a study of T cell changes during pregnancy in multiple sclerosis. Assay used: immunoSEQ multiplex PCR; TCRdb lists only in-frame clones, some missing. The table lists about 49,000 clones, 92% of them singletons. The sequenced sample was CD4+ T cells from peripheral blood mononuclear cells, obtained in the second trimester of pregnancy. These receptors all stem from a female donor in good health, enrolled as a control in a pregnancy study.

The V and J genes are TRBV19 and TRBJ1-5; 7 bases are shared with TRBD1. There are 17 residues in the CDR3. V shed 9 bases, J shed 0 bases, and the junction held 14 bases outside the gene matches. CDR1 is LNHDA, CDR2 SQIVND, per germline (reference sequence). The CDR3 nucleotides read TGTGCCAGAACGGACAGGAGGGCTTCTTATAGCAATCAGCCCCAGCATTTT. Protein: CARTDRRASYSNQPQHF.

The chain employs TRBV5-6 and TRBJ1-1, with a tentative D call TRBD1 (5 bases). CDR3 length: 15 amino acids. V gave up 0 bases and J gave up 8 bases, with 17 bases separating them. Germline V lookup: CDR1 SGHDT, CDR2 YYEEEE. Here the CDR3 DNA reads TGTGCCAGCAGCTTGGTTGTCGGCCAGGGTGGAGAAGCTTTCTTT. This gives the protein CASSLVVGQGGEAFF.

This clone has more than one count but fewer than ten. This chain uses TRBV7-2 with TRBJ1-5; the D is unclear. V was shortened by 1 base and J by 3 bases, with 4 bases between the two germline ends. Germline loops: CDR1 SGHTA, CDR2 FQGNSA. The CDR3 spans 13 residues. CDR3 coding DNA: TGTGCCAGCAGCTTAGGTATCAATCAGCCCCAGCATTTT. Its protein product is CASSLGINQPQHF.

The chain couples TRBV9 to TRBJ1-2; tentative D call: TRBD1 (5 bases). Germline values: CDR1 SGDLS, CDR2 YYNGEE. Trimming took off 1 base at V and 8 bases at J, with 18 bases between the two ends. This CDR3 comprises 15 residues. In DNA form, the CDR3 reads TGTGCCAGCAGCGTAAGGGCGGGGGTAGACCTAGGCTACACCTTC. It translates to CASSVRAGVDLGYTF.

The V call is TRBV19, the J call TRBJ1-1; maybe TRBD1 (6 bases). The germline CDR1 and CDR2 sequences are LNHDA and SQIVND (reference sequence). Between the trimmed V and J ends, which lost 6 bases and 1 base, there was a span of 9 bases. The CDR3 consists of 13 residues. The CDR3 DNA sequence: TGTGCCAGTAGAATGGACAGGAACACTGAAGCTTTCTTT. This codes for CASRMDRNTEAFF. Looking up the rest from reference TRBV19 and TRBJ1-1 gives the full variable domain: DGGITQSPKYLFRKEGQNVTLSCEQNLNHDAMYWYRQDPGQGLRLIYYSQIVNDFQKGDIAEGYSVSREKKESFPLTVTSAQKNPTAFYLCASRMDRNTEAFFGQGTRLTVV.

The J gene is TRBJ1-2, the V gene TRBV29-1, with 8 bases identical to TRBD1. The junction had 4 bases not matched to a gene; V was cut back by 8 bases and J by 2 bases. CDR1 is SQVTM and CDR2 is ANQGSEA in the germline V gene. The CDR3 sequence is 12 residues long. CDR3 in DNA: TGCAGCCTTGGACAGGGAAACTATGGCTACACCTTC. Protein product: CSLGQGNYGYTF.

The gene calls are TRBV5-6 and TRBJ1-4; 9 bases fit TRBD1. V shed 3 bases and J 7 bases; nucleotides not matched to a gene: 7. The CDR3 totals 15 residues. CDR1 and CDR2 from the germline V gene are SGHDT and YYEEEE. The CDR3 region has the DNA TGTGCCAGCAGCTCCCGGGGGACAGGGCGTGAAAAACTGTTTTTT. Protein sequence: CASSSRGTGREKLFF.

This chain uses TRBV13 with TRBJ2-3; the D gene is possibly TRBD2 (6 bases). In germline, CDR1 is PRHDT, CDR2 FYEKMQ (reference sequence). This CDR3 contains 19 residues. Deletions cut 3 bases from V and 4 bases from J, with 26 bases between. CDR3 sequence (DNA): TGTGCCAGCAGCTTCCTCTACGGACGGGACTCATTCGCCCCAGATACGCAGTATTTT. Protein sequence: CASSFLYGRDSFAPDTQYF.

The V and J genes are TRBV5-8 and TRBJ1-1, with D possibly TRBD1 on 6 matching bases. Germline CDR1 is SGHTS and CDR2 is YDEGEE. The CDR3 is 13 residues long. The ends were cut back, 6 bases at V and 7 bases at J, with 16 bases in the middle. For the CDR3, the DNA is TGTGCCAGCATCCCCCCCTGGACAGATGAAGCTTTCTTT. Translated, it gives CASIPPWTDEAFF.

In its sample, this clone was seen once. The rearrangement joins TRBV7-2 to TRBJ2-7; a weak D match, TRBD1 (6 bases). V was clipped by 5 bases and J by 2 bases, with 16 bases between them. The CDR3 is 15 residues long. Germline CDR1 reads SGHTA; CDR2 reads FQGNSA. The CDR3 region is CASSALTGSTYEQYF. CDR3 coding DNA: TGTGCCAGCAGCGCGCTGACAGGTTCTACCTACGAGCAGTACTTC.

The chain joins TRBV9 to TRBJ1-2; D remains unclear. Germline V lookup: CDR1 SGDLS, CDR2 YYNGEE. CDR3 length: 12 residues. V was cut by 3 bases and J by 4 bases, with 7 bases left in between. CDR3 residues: CASSALGYGYTF. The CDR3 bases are TGTGCCAGCAGCGCCCTAGGCTATGGCTACACCTTC. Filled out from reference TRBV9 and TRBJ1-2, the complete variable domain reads DSGVTQTPKHLITATGQRVTLRCSPRSGDLSVYWYQQSLDQGLQFLIQYYNGEERAKGNILERFSAQQFPDLHSELNLSSLELGDSALYFCASSALGYGYTFGSGTRLTVV.

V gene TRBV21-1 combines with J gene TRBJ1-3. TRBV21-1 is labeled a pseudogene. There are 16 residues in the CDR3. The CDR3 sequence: CASSKVSIRWGNTIYF. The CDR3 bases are TGTGCCAGCAGCAAAGTCTCAATACGGTGGGGAAACACCATATATTTT.

CDR3 protein: CASSQQSGTGGYEQYF. CDR3 in DNA: TGTGCCAGCAGCCAACAATCCGGGACAGGGGGTTACGAGCAGTACTTC. The J gene is TRBJ2-7, the V gene TRBV4-2; 11 bases align to TRBD1. The junction had 7 bases not matched to a gene; V was cut back by 2 bases and J by 4 bases. Germline V lookup: CDR1 LGHNA, CDR2 YNFKEQ. The CDR3 runs 16 residues.

CDR3 nucleotide sequence: TGTGCCAGCAGTGGGGGGCTGGGTTACAATCAGCCCCAGCATTTT. It yields the protein CASSGGLGYNQPQHF. The chain carries TRBV6-1 and TRBJ1-5; maybe TRBD1 (6 bases). Deletions cut 4 bases from V and 3 bases from J, with 13 bases between. This CDR3 has 15 residues. Germline V gene data show CDR1 as MNHNS and CDR2 as SASEGT.

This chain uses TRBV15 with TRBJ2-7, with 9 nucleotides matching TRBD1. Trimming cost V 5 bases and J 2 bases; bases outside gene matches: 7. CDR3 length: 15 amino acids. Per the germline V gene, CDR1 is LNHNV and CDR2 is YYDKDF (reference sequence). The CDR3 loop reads CATSSWDRVTYEQYF. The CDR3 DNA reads TGTGCCACCAGCTCCTGGGACAGGGTTACCTACGAGCAGTACTTC.

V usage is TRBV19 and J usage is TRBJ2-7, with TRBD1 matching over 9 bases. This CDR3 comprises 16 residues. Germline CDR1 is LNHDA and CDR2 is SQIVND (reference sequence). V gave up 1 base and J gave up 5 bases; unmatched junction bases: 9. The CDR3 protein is CASSIGETGGYDEQYF. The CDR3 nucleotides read TGTGCCAGTAGTATAGGAGAGACAGGGGGTTACGACGAGCAGTACTTC.